The 28 T cell receptor beta chains below were found in one sample sequenced in a study of regulatory dendritic cells for organ transplantation (dated by TCRdb to between 2016 and 2019). The library was made by the immunoSEQ multiplex PCR assay. TCRdb carries this immuneACCESS record with in-frame sequences only. Its versions omit some clonotypes, under half of them owing to an unresolved V gene in the studies checked, with the rest unexplained. Within this sample are 34,000 or so clones, with 85% to 90% of them counted one time only. The ten top clones hold about 0.062% of the sample. Input material: naive CD4+ T cells from blood. Taken with the paper, the label for cell subset or site translates to: CD45RA+ naive T cells. These receptors all stem from a human donor in good health.

The genes are TRBV2 and TRBJ2-7; TRBD2 might be the D (6 bases). V lost 5 bases and J lost 4, with 9 bases in between. CDR1 SNHLY and CDR2 FYNNEI come from the germline V gene. The length of the CDR3 is 12 residues. The CDR3 sequence is CASSFLAYEQYF. CDR3 DNA: TGTGCCAGCAGTTTCCTAGCGTACGAGCAGTACTTC.

V gene TRBV1 combines with J gene TRBJ2-5; the table's D gene call, TRBD2, was not cross checked with the DNA. TRBV1 is described as a pseudogene. The CDR3 is made up of 17 amino acids. The CDR3 DNA is TGCACCAGCAGCCAAGATGGTCCTAGCGGGACACAAGAGACCCAGTACTTC. It encodes CTSSQDGPSGTQETQYF.

This clone has only a few counts. The chain recombines TRBV11-3 with TRBJ1-2, with unresolved D. The CDR3 sequence is 14 residues long. The germline CDR1 and CDR2 sequences are SGHNT and YENEEA. The ends were cut back, 5 bases at V and 4 bases at J, with 14 bases in the middle. The CDR3 sequence: CASSQKGGSYGYTF. The DNA of the CDR3 is TGTGCCAGCAGCCAAAAGGGAGGGTCCTATGGCTACACCTTC.

The V call is TRBV2, the J call TRBJ2-5; TRBD2 is a possible D gene (6 bases). Deletions cut 6 bases from V and 1 base from J, with 15 bases between. CDR1 is SNHLY and CDR2 is FYNNEI in the germline V gene. The length of the CDR3 is 15 residues. The CDR3 reads CASRGGLLSQETQYF. As DNA, the CDR3 is TGTGCCAGCAGGGGGGGACTGCTGAGCCAAGAGACCCAGTACTTC.

V usage is TRBV2 and J usage is TRBJ2-7; TRBD1 might be the D (5 bases). This CDR3 has 11 residues. The V end lost 8 bases, the J end lost 0 bases, and 5 bases lay between the germline ends. Germline loops: CDR1 SNHLY, CDR2 FYNNEI. CDR3 sequence (DNA): TGTGCCAGCGACAGCTCCTACGAGCAGTACTTC. Translating it yields CASDSSYEQYF.

The J gene is TRBJ2-1, the V gene TRBV15, with 8 bases identical to TRBD2. V shed 8 bases, J shed 11 bases, and the junction held 14 bases outside the gene matches. Germline V gives CDR1 LNHNV, CDR2 YYDKDF (reference sequence). The CDR3 length is 14 residues. Written as DNA, the CDR3 is TGTGCCACCCGAACCGGGACTAGTGTGATGAAGCAGTTCTTC. Protein: CATRTGTSVMKQFF.

The J gene is TRBJ1-6, the V gene TRBV18; D gene uncertain. Germline-derived CDR1 and CDR2 are KGHSH and LQKENI. This CDR3 region has 16 residues. The germline V and J ends were trimmed by 3 bases and 5 bases, with 14 bases remaining between them. In nucleotides, the CDR3 is TGTGCCAGCTCACCGGGCAGATCTCAGAATAATTCACCCCTCCACTTT. This encodes CASSPGRSQNNSPLHF.

The rearrangement links TRBV28 to TRBJ1-5, with D perhaps matching TRBD1 (6 bases). The CDR3 totals 13 residues. Trimming left V 8 bases short and J 3 bases short, with 11 bases between. Germline CDR1 reads MDHEN; CDR2 reads SYDVKM. The CDR3 DNA reads as TGTGCCAGCGGTGGACAGCTCAATCAGCCCCAGCATTTT. Its translation: CASGGQLNQPQHF.

The V gene is TRBV9, the J gene TRBJ2-1, with no clear D. Germline CDR1 and CDR2: SGDLS and YYNGEE. This CDR3 has 15 residues. Between the trimmed V and J ends, which lost 0 bases and 0 bases, there was a span of 7 bases. The DNA for the CDR3 is TGTGCCAGCAGCGTAGCGGCAGGCTCCTACAATGAGCAGTTCTTC. It specifies CASSVAAGSYNEQFF.

This clone was picked up one time. V usage is TRBV20-1 and J usage is TRBJ2-3; D remains unclear. Between the trimmed V and J ends, which lost 4 bases and 3 bases, there was a span of 5 bases. The germline V gene has CDR1 DFQATT and CDR2 SNEGSKA (reference sequence). CDR3 length: 11 amino acids. In DNA, the CDR3 is TGCAGTGCTACCGGTACAGATACGCAGTATTTT. It encodes CSATGTDTQYF.

This clone was seen only a few times. CDR3 sequence reads: CAWDRALNTEAFF. The CDR3 DNA sequence: TGTGCCTGGGACCGGGCACTGAACACTGAAGCTTTCTTT. V usage is TRBV30 and J usage is TRBJ1-1; the D is unclear. The CDR3 has 13 residues. Per the germline V gene, CDR1 is GTSNPN and CDR2 is SVGIG (reference sequence). V was pared by 5 bases and J by 0 bases, with 10 bases between.

This clone showed up just a few times. CDR3 region: CASSLTDYNYGYTF. CDR3 DNA: TGTGCCAGCAGTTTGACAGATTACAACTATGGCTACACCTTC. The V call is TRBV6-5, the J call TRBJ1-2; perhaps TRBD1 as D (5 bases). Trimming left V 4 bases short and J 2 bases short, with 11 bases between. The CDR3 runs 14 residues. Germline loops: CDR1 MNHEY, CDR2 SVGAGI.

J is TRBJ2-5 and V is TRBV7-9, with D hard to call. V lost 2 bases, J lost 1 base, and 8 bases lay in between. Germline CDR1 and CDR2: SEHNR and FQNEAQ (reference sequence). The CDR3 contains 14 residues. CDR3: CASSLQAGQETQYF. In DNA form, the CDR3 reads TGTGCCAGCAGCTTACAGGCAGGCCAAGAGACCCAGTACTTC.

The V gene is TRBV11-2, the J gene TRBJ2-7; 12 nucleotides agree with TRBD2. This CDR3 is 14 amino acids long. Germline V gene lookup returns CDR1 SGHAT and CDR2 FQNNGV. After removal of 5 bases from V and 3 bases from J, the junction contained 2 bases not matched to a gene. The CDR3 region is CASSGLAGIYEQYF. DNA of the CDR3: TGTGCCAGCAGCGGACTAGCGGGAATCTACGAGCAGTACTTC.

The rearrangement links TRBV28 to TRBJ1-2; D gene uncertain. CDR1 is MDHEN and CDR2 is SYDVKM in the germline V gene. The V end was cut by 2 bases, the J end by 6 bases, with 16 bases between. The CDR3 spans 15 residues. For the CDR3, the DNA is TGTGCCAGCAGTTTAGGCGGAAACCGCCCCCATGGCTACACCTTC. Translation gives CASSLGGNRPHGYTF.

This chain joins TRBV19 and TRBJ2-7; D might be TRBD1 or TRBD2, each matching 5 bases. Trimming stripped 4 bases from V and 3 bases from J, with 10 bases between. Germline V CDR1 and CDR2: LNHDA, SQIVND (reference sequence). The CDR3 has 13 residues. The CDR3 DNA follows: TGTGCCAGTAGTACCGGGACCCTCTACGAGCAGTACTTC. It yields the protein CASSTGTLYEQYF.

J is TRBJ1-5 and V is TRBV7-8; the D is unclear. The CDR3 extends over 16 amino acids. The germline gives CDR1 SGHVS, CDR2 FQNEAQ. V dropped 2 bases and J dropped 3 bases, with 14 bases sitting between them. The DNA of the CDR3 is TGTGCCAGCAGCTTAAGTTACCAGGCCTACAATCAGCCCCAGCATTTT. This codes for CASSLSYQAYNQPQHF.

The chain has TRBV19 and TRBJ2-2, with D perhaps TRBD1 (5 bases). Germline lookup yields CDR1 LNHDA and CDR2 SQIVND (reference sequence). CDR3 length: 15 residues. V gave up 9 bases and J gave up 4 bases, with 18 bases separating them. CDR3 amino acids: CASRGGARGTGELFF. The CDR3 DNA follows: TGTGCCAGCCGTGGTGGGGCCCGCGGCACCGGGGAGCTGTTTTTT.

The chain employs TRBV5-6 and TRBJ2-2, with 7 bases lining up with TRBD1. The V and J ends lost 2 bases and 6 bases, in that order; junction bases with no gene match: 10. CDR3 size: 16 residues. Per the germline V gene, CDR1 is SGHDT and CDR2 is YYEEEE. CDR3 bases: TGTGCCAGCAGCTTTAGGAGCAGGGGGAGAGCCGGGGAGCTGTTTTTT. Protein: CASSFRSRGRAGELFF.

V is TRBV7-2 and J is TRBJ1-6, with D perhaps matching TRBD1 (5 bases). The CDR3 extends over 17 amino acids. Trimming stripped 4 bases from V and 10 bases from J, with 23 bases between. Germline V CDR1 and CDR2: SGHTA, FQGNSA. CDR3 coding DNA: TGTGCCAGCAGCTCCCAAGGGGTGGGGGTGGTTTACTCACCCCTCCACTTT. It yields the protein CASSSQGVGVVYSPLHF.

The chain uses TRBV5-1 and TRBJ2-3, with unresolved D. V was trimmed by 4 bases and J by 5 bases, leaving 17 bases between them. This CDR3 comprises 15 residues. From germline, CDR1 is SGHRS and CDR2 YFSETQ. The CDR3 nucleotides are TGCGCCAGCAGCCCTTTCCCGGACGACGGAGATACGCAGTATTTT. Protein: CASSPFPDDGDTQYF.

The chain is built from TRBV29-1 and TRBJ2-4; D remains ambiguous. Germline V gene sequence: CDR1 SQVTM, CDR2 ANQGSEA. The CDR3 totals 15 residues. Trimming pared 5 bases from V and 0 bases from J, leaving 14 bases between. The chain's CDR3 is CSVCDEFRAKNIQYF. DNA for the CDR3: TGCAGCGTTTGCGATGAGTTCCGAGCCAAAAACATTCAGTACTTC.

In its sample, this clone was seen once. The V and J genes are TRBV19 and TRBJ1-5; D gene ambiguous. This CDR3 is built from 15 residues. With 6 bases removed from V and 0 bases from J, the gap between germline ends came to 12 bases. Per germline, CDR1 LNHDA and CDR2 SQIVND (reference sequence). The CDR3 bases are TGTGCCAGTAGCTTCAGAAAATATAGCAATCAGCCCCAGCATTTT. It is translated as CASSFRKYSNQPQHF.

This clone was recorded a few times. This chain links TRBV6-5 with TRBJ2-7, with D tentatively TRBD2 (5 bases). This CDR3 has 15 amino acids. Germline loops: CDR1 MNHEY, CDR2 SVGAGI. Trimming removed 6 bases from V and 1 base from J, with 16 bases in between. CDR3 nucleotide sequence: TGTGCCAGCAGGAGAGGAACTAGGAGTTCCTACGAGCAGTACTTC. Protein product: CASRRGTRSSYEQYF.

V is TRBV4-1 and J is TRBJ2-5; tentative D call: TRBD2 (5 bases). CDR1 and CDR2 from the germline V gene are MGHRA and YSYEKL. This CDR3 is 13 amino acids long. Trimming left V 1 base short and J 5 bases short, with 8 bases between. CDR3 in amino acids: CASSQGGRETQYF. CDR3 in DNA: TGCGCCAGCAGCCAAGGAGGGCGGGAGACCCAGTACTTC.

The chain links TRBV15 to TRBJ2-7; D possibly uses TRBD1 or TRBD2 (5 bases each). Trimming took off 5 bases at V and 0 bases at J, with 11 bases between the two ends. Germline V CDR1 and CDR2: LNHNV, YYDKDF (reference sequence). This CDR3 is 14 amino acids long. The DNA for the CDR3 is TGTGCCACCAGCGAGTGGGGGAGCTCCTACGAGCAGTACTTC. Protein sequence: CATSEWGSSYEQYF.

The genes are TRBV5-5 and TRBJ1-2; D is unclear. The ends were cut back, 0 bases at V and 1 base at J, with 10 bases in the middle. Germline lookup yields CDR1 SGHKS and CDR2 YYEKEE (reference sequence). The CDR3 contains 15 residues. The DNA of the CDR3 is TGTGCCAGCAGCTTGGCCTTAGGCATTAACTATGGCTACACCTTC. As protein: CASSLALGINYGYTF. Combining the CDR3 with reference TRBV5-5 and TRBJ1-2 gives the whole variable domain DAGVTQSPTHLIKTRGQQVTLRCSPISGHKSVSWYQQVLGQGPQFIFQYYEKEERGRGNFPDRFSARQFPNYSSELNVNALLLGDSALYLCASSLALGINYGYTFGSGTRLTVV.

J is TRBJ2-5 and V is TRBV7-9; the match to TRBD2 covers 12 bases. This CDR3 has 18 amino acids. V lost 1 base, J lost 1 base, and 7 bases stayed unmatched. In germline, CDR1 is SEHNR, CDR2 FQNEAQ (reference sequence). As DNA, the CDR3 is TGTGCCAGCAGCTTAGTGCTAGCGGGGGGGAATAGCCAAGAGACCCAGTACTTC. The encoded protein is CASSLVLAGGNSQETQYF.